This TCR beta chain was captured by sequencing in a study of T cell repertoires in cytomegalovirus infection. Study context: CMV infection plus the matching HLA type was flagged by public TCR beta signatures. The study's findings and limits: In two of eight donors, the top clonotype was HLA-C-restricted CMV-specific.

Of note for this clonotype: Antigen: not known.

TCRdb analysed the reads with MiXCR anew, one entry per CDR3 protein. Of about 110,000 distinct CDR3 sequences listed, around 31% are singletons. The CDR3 loop spans 17 amino acids. Trimming cost V 5 bases and J 4 bases; bases outside gene matches: 10. The receptor was isolated from a human donor in good health (CMV status not recorded). Some clones in this sample may be carry-over from other donors' samples. Sequenced material: CD8+ T cells from cultured PBMCs, taken from culture after CMV antigen stimulation. This sequence joins TRBV7-1 and TRBJ2-2, with 10 bases fitting TRBD1. TRBV7-1 is an open reading frame whose function is uncertain. The DNA for the CDR3 is TGTGCCAGCAGCCACCGGGACAGGGGTATAGGCACCGGGGAGCTGTTTTTT. This translates into CASSHRDRGIGTGELFF.